These 17 T cell receptor beta chains originate from one sample sequenced in a study of blood T cell repertoires in COVID-19. Data came from immunoSEQ multiplex PCR; TCRdb stores just in-frame clones and leaves some out. The sample holds about 47,000 clones, approximately 85% seen once. The sequenced sample was peripheral blood. Source of these receptors: a man aged 45-60 years with active COVID-19.

The chain has TRBV4-1 and TRBJ1-4, with D tentatively TRBD1 (6 bases). Germline V gene data show CDR1 as MGHRA and CDR2 as YSYEKL. The CDR3 extends over 15 amino acids. Trimming removed 2 bases from V and 5 bases from J, with 12 bases in between. The CDR3 sequence is CASSQNPTGNEKLFF. CDR3 bases: TGCGCCAGCAGCCAAAACCCCACAGGGAATGAAAAACTGTTTTTT.

J is TRBJ1-1 and V is TRBV5-4, with D uncertain. The V end lost 0 bases, the J end lost 11 bases, and 17 bases lay between the germline ends. The germline V gene encodes CDR1 SGHNT and CDR2 YYREEE (reference sequence). CDR3 length equals 14 residues. The CDR3 region is CASSLEVPGTRAFF. CDR3 in DNA: TGTGCCAGCAGCTTGGAAGTACCGGGTACACGGGCTTTCTTT.

With regard to this clone: Relative to the germline gene, one junction end is altered; a read error may explain this. The chain has TRBV7-7 and TRBJ2-2; maybe TRBD2 (6 bases). This CDR3 spans 16 amino acids. Germline CDR1 and CDR2: SSHAT and FNYEAQ (reference sequence). CDR3 bases: TGTGCTAGCAGCTTATACGGGAGCGAGAGCACCGGGGAGCTGTTTTTT. This codes for CASSLYGSESTGELFF.

A note on this clone: Sequence at one end of the junction differs from germline and may be a read error. The chain couples TRBV12-3 or TRBV12-4 to TRBJ2-1; TRBD1 might be the D (6 bases). The CDR3 spans 13 residues. The CDR3 loop reads CASSRGEDNEQFF. CDR3 DNA sequence: TGTGCAAGCAGCAGGGGCGAGGACAATGAGCAGTTCTTC.

V and J are TRBV16 and TRBJ1-1; the D gene is possibly TRBD1 (5 bases). V was pared by 5 bases and J by 8 bases, with 21 bases between. The CDR3 is made up of 15 amino acids. CDR1 and CDR2 from the germline V gene are KGHSY and FQNENV. CDR3 nucleotide sequence: TGTGCCAGCAGCACCACAGTAACCAGGGCCGGCGAAGCTTTCTTT. Translation gives CASSTTVTRAGEAFF. Combining the CDR3 with reference TRBV16 and TRBJ1-1 gives the whole variable domain GEEVAQTPKHLVRGEGQKAKLYCAPIKGHSYVFWYQQVLKNEFKFLISFQNENVFDETGMPKERFSAKCLPNSPCSLEIQATKLEDSAVYFCASSTTVTRAGEAFFGQGTRLTVV.

V and J are TRBV7-3 and TRBJ2-3; the match to TRBD2 covers 12 bases. Germline CDR1 is SGHTA and CDR2 is FQGTGA. This CDR3 contains 17 residues. After removal of 5 bases from V and 4 bases from J, the junction contained 10 bases not matched to a gene. The DNA of the CDR3 is TGTGCCAGCAGCACACCAGCTAGCGGGGGGGCCGCAGATACGCAGTATTTT. It yields the protein CASSTPASGGAADTQYF.

The chain uses TRBV12-3 or TRBV12-4 and TRBJ2-1; D not certain. This CDR3 has 12 residues. V was clipped by 3 bases and J by 5 bases, with 5 bases between them. CDR3 DNA: TGTGCCAGCAGTTTCCTTAACAATGAGCAGTTCTTC. Protein: CASSFLNNEQFF.

This clone was observed a few times. The J gene is TRBJ2-2, the V gene TRBV5-5; D gene uncertain. The germline V and J ends were trimmed by 0 bases and 5 bases, with 8 bases remaining between them. CDR3 length equals 14 residues. Germline CDR1 is SGHKS and CDR2 is YYEKEE (reference sequence). The DNA of the CDR3 is TGTGCCAGCAGCTTGGGTCCCGGGACCGGGGAGCTGTTTTTT. Its translation is CASSLGPGTGELFF.

The chain is built from TRBV11-3 and TRBJ2-1, with TRBD1 matching over 8 bases. The V gene end was trimmed by 5 bases and the J gene end by 9 bases; junction bases not matched to a gene: 9. The CDR3 sequence is 14 residues long. Germline CDR1 SGHNT, CDR2 YENEEA. The CDR3 protein is CASSLDRVTIEQFF. The CDR3 bases are TGTGCCAGCAGCCTGGACAGGGTAACTATTGAGCAGTTCTTC.

By share, this clone counts as medium-sized. The chain carries TRBV9 and TRBJ2-3; 7 bases fit TRBD1. CDR3 size: 14 residues. Looked up from germline, CDR1 is SGDLS and CDR2 is YYNGEE. V gave up 3 bases and J gave up 4 bases; unmatched junction bases: 5. The CDR3 coding sequence is TGTGCCAGCAGCGGCATAGGGGGCCCAGATACGCAGTATTTT. It specifies CASSGIGGPDTQYF.

The V and J genes are TRBV7-2 and TRBJ2-1; D possibly corresponds to TRBD2 (6 bases). The germline V gene encodes CDR1 SGHTA and CDR2 FQGNSA. The CDR3 extends over 15 amino acids. With 5 bases removed from V and 7 bases from J, the gap between germline ends came to 18 bases. CDR3 sequence (DNA): TGTGCCAGCAGCCCAGGGACTGCGGCCGCGAATGAGCAGTTCTTC. It specifies CASSPGTAAANEQFF. Supplemented by reference TRBV7-2 and TRBJ2-1, the full variable domain reads GAGVSQSPSNKVTEKGKDVELRCDPISGHTALYWYRQSLGQGLEFLIYFQGNSAPDKSGLPSDRFSAERTGGSVSTLTIQRTQQEDSAVYLCASSPGTAAANEQFFGPGTRLTVL.

The V and J genes are TRBV7-6 and TRBJ2-2; 12 bases are shared with TRBD2. Germline CDR1 and CDR2: SGHVS and FNYEAQ. J lost 6 bases, V lost 4 bases, and 9 bases had no gene match. The CDR3 totals 17 residues. The DNA for the CDR3 is TGTGCCAGCAGCTCCCTGACGACTAGCGGGAGAGCCGGGGAGCTGTTTTTT. It codes for CASSSLTTSGRAGELFF.

V and J are TRBV27 and TRBJ2-1; 11 bases match TRBD2. CDR3 length: 14 amino acids. Germline V gives CDR1 MNHEY, CDR2 SMNVEV (reference sequence). The J segment lost 10 bases and the V segment lost 6 bases, leaving 8 bases of the junction unmatched. CDR3 loop: CASRGLAVSREQFF. Written as DNA, the CDR3 is TGTGCCAGCAGGGGACTAGCGGTCTCGAGGGAGCAGTTCTTC.

The chain carries TRBV25-1 and TRBJ2-3, with TRBD2 matching 9 bases. From germline, CDR1 is MGHDK and CDR2 SYGVNS. V gave up 8 bases and J gave up 2 bases; unmatched junction bases: 5. The CDR3 sequence is 14 residues long. The CDR3 DNA sequence: TGTGCCAGCGGGCGGGGGGGCATCACAGATACGCAGTATTTT. As protein: CASGRGGITDTQYF.

The CDR3 protein is CASSINGGNTGELFF. Written as DNA, the CDR3 is TGTGCCAGTAGTATTAACGGCGGGAACACCGGGGAGCTGTTTTTT. This sequence joins TRBV19 and TRBJ2-2; D ambiguous. The length of the CDR3 is 15 residues. V lost 3 bases to trimming and J lost 1 base, with 9 bases between them. Looked up from germline, CDR1 is LNHDA and CDR2 is SQIVND (reference sequence).

The J gene is TRBJ2-5, the V gene TRBV28; TRBD2 agrees at 13 bases. J lost 5 bases, V lost 3 bases, and 6 bases had no gene match. The germline gives CDR1 MDHEN, CDR2 SYDVKM. This CDR3 is 16 amino acids long. The CDR3 bases are TGTGCCAGCAGTTTGCGGACTAGCGGGAGCCCCGAGACCCAGTACTTC. Its translation is CASSLRTSGSPETQYF.

The sample holds one count of this clone. The chain is built from TRBV19 and TRBJ2-6; D is perhaps TRBD2 (7 bases). CDR3 length: 15 residues. Germline loops: CDR1 LNHDA, CDR2 SQIVND (reference sequence). V lost 9 bases, J lost 1 base, and 13 bases lay in between. DNA for the CDR3: TGTGCCAGCCGGGGGGCGGAGTCTGGGGCCAACGTCCTGACTTTC. This translates into CASRGAESGANVLTF. Based on the CDR3 plus reference TRBV19 and TRBJ2-6, the full variable domain is DGGITQSPKYLFRKEGQNVTLSCEQNLNHDAMYWYRQDPGQGLRLIYYSQIVNDFQKGDIAEGYSVSREKKESFPLTVTSAQKNPTAFYLCASRGAESGANVLTFGAGSRLTVL.